This TCR beta chain was retrieved from a study of T cell responses to AZD1222 COVID-19 vaccine. General study findings and limits: There were vaccine-associated CD4 TCRs across spike, dominant at 160-218 and 743-854. White British donors predominated, females outnumbered males, and clonal diversity was possibly underestimated. Repertoires in all cases were sampled only once the peak T cell response had passed.

Produced via immunoSEQ multiplex PCR; TCRdb's table is partial and in-frame only. The data contain 95,000 to 150,000 clones, 92% of them singletons. Regarding this clone: What it binds is unknown.

CDR1 and CDR2 (germline): PRHDT, FYEKMQ (reference sequence). The CDR3 sequence is 17 residues long. V shed 3 bases and J shed 0 bases, with 18 bases lying between them. Sequenced material: peripheral blood, taken 28 days after the second AZD1222 dose. The receptor was isolated from an adult who received the AZD1222 COVID-19 vaccine. The V call is TRBV13, the J call TRBJ2-7; possible D gene TRBD1, 5 bases. CDR3: CASSLVGARTGSYEQYF. As DNA, the CDR3 is TGTGCCAGCAGCTTGGTTGGGGCAAGAACAGGCTCCTACGAGCAGTACTTC.